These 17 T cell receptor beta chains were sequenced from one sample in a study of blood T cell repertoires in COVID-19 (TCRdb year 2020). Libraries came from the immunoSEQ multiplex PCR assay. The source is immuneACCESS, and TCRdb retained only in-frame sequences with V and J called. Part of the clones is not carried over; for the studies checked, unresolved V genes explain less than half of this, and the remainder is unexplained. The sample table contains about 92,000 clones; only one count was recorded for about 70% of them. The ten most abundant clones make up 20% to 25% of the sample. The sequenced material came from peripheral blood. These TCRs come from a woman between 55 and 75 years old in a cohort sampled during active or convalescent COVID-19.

CDR3: CASSYGRGRVEAFF. The CDR3 DNA reads as TGTGCCAGCAGTTACGGCAGGGGGCGCGTAGAAGCTTTCTTT. The V call is TRBV6-5, the J call TRBJ1-1, with 8 bases that match TRBD1. CDR1 is MNHEY and CDR2 is SVGAGI in the germline V gene. The CDR3 runs 14 residues. J was trimmed by 8 bases and V by 2 bases; bases with no gene match: 7.

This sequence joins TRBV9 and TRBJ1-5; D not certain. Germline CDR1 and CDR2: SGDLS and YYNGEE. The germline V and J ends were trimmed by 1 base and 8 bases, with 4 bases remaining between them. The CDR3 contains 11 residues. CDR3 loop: CASSVPEPQHF. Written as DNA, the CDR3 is TGTGCCAGCAGCGTACCCGAGCCCCAGCATTTT.

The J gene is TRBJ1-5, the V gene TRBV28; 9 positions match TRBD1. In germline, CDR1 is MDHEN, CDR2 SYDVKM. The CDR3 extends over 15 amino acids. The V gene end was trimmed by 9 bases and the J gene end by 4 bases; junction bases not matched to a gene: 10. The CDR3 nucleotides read TGTGCCAGTAGTGGGGTGACAGGGGGTAATCAGCCCCAGCATTTT. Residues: CASSGVTGGNQPQHF.

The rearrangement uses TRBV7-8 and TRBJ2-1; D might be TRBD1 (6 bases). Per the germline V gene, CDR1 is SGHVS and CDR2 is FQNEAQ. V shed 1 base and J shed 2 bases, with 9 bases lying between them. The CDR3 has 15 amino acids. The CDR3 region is CASSLVQGTYNEQFF. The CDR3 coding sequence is TGTGCCAGCAGCTTAGTTCAGGGGACCTACAATGAGCAGTTCTTC.

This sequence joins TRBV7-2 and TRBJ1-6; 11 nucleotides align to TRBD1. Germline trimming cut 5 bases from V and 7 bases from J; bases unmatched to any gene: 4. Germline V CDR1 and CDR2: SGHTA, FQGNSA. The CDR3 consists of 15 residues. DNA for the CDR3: TGTGCCAGCAGCCCAGGACAGGGGGCCAATTCACCCCTCCACTTT. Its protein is CASSPGQGANSPLHF.

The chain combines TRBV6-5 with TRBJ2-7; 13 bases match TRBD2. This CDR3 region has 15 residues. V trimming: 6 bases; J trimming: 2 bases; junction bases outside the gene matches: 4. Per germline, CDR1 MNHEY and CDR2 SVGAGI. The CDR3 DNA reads TGTGCCAGCAGGGGGACTAGCGGGGTCCCCTACGAGCAGTACTTC. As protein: CASRGTSGVPYEQYF.

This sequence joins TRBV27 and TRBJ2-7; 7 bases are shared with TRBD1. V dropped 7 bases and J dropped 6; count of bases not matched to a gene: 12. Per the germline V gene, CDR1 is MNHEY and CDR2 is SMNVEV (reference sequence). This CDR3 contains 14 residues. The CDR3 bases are TGTGCCAGCAAGAGACCAGGGGGTGGTGGCGAGCAGTACTTC. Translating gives CASKRPGGGGEQYF.

The CDR3 here is CASTNTYENTIYF. CDR3 sequence (DNA): TGTGCCAGCACCAATACCTACGAAAACACCATATATTTT. The V and J genes are TRBV12-3 or TRBV12-4 and TRBJ1-3, with D unresolved. V shed 7 bases and J shed 6 bases, with 13 bases lying between them. This CDR3 region has 13 residues.

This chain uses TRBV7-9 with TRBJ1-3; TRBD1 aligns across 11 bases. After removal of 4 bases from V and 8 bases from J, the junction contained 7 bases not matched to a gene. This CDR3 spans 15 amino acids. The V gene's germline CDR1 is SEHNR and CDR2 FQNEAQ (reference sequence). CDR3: CASSYGGQGEDTIYF. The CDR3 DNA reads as TGTGCCAGCAGCTACGGGGGACAGGGGGAGGACACCATATATTTT.

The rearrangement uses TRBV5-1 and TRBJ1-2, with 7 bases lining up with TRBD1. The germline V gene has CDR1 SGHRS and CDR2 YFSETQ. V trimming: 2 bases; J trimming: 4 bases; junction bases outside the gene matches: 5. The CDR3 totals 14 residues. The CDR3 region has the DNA TGCGCCAGCAGCTTCGGAGGGGGCGGCTATGGCTACACCTTC. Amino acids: CASSFGGGGYGYTF.

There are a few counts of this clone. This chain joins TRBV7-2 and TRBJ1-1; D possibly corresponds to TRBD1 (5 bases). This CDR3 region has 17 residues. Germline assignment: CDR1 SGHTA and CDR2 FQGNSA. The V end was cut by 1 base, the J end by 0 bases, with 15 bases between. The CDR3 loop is CASSLEWSRGMNTEAFF. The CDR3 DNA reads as TGTGCCAGCAGCTTAGAGTGGTCAAGGGGCATGAACACTGAAGCTTTCTTT.

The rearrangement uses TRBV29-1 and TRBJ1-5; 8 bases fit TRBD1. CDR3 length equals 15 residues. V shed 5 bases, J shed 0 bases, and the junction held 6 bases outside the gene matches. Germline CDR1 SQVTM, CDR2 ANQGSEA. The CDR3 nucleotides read TGCAGCGTTCGCGAGACAGGGGATAGCAATCAGCCCCAGCATTTT. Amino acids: CSVRETGDSNQPQHF.

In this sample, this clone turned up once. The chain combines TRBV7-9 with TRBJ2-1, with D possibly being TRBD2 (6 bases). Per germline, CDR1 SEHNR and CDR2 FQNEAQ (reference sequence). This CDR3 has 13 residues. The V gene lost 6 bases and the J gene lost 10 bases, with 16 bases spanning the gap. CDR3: CASSPLRGVEQFF. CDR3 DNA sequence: TGTGCCAGCAGTCCCCTTCGCGGGGTCGAGCAGTTCTTC.

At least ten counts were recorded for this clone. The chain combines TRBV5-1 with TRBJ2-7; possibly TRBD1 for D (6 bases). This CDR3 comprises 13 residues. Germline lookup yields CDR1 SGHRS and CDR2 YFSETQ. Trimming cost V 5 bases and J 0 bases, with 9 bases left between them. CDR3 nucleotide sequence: TGCGCCAGCAGAGAGACAGGCTCCTACGAGCAGTACTTC. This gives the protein CASRETGSYEQYF.

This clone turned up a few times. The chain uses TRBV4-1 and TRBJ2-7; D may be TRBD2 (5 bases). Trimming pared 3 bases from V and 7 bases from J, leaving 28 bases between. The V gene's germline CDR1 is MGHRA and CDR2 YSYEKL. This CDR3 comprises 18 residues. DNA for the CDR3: TGCGCCAGCAGCCAGTCGGAGGTGGCCTCCCGTCGCTTCGTGGAGCAGTACTTC. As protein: CASSQSEVASRRFVEQYF.

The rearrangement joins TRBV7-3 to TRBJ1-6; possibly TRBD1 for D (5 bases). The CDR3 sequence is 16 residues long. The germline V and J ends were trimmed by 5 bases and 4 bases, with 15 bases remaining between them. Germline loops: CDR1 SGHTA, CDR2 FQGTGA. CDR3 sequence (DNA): TGTGCCAGCAGCCTAGGACACGTGGGATATAATTCACCCCTCCACTTT. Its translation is CASSLGHVGYNSPLHF.

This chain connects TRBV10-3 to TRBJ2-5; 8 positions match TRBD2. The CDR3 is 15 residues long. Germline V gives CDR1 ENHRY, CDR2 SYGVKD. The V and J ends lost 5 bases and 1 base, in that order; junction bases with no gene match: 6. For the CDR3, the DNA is TGTGCCATCAGTCCGAGCGGGGGCCGCCAAGAGACCCAGTACTTC. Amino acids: CAISPSGGRQETQYF.